These 27 T cell receptor beta chains share one sample of origin, sequenced in a study of blood T cell repertoires in COVID-19. Sequencing used immunoSEQ multiplex PCR; TCRdb keeps in-frame clones, though not all of them. The table records under 200,000 clones, approximately 86% of them present only once. The sample comprised peripheral blood. These receptor sequences come from a man between 60 and 75 years old with COVID-19, enrolled during active disease.

The V and J genes are TRBV27 and TRBJ1-3; the match to TRBD1 covers 7 bases. Germline V gene data show CDR1 as MNHEY and CDR2 as SMNVEV (reference sequence). CDR3 size: 15 residues. J lost 0 bases, V lost 6 bases, and 5 bases had no gene match. The CDR3 DNA reads TGTGCCAGCAGAGAACAGGGGAGCTCTGGAAACACCATATATTTT. The encoded protein is CASREQGSSGNTIYF.

V is TRBV19 and J is TRBJ2-1; 8 nucleotides agree with TRBD1. Trimming at V came to 6 bases and at J to 7 bases, leaving 8 bases not matched to a gene. The CDR3 sequence is 14 residues long. Germline lookup yields CDR1 LNHDA and CDR2 SQIVND (reference sequence). CDR3 sequence: CASSDRGERNEQFF. In DNA, the CDR3 is TGTGCCAGTAGCGACAGGGGCGAGAGGAATGAGCAGTTCTTC.

The chain combines TRBV7-6 with TRBJ2-7; 9 positions agree with TRBD1. From germline, CDR1 is SGHVS and CDR2 FNYEAQ. Trimming took 5 bases from V and 3 from J; bases not matched to a gene: 14. This CDR3 is 17 amino acids long. The CDR3 is CASSRVPGQGQGYEQYF. CDR3 nucleotides: TGTGCCAGCAGCAGGGTCCCGGGACAGGGCCAAGGCTACGAGCAGTACTTC. Full variable domain (rest looked up from reference TRBV7-6 and TRBJ2-7): GAGVSQSPRYKVTKRGQDVALRCDPISGHVSLYWYRQALGQGPEFLTYFNYEAQQDKSGLPNDRFSAERPEGSISTLTIQRTEQRDSAMYRCASSRVPGQGQGYEQYFGPGTRLTVT.

The rearrangement joins TRBV7-8 to TRBJ1-6; no definite D call. Germline V gene data show CDR1 as SGHVS and CDR2 as FQNEAQ. The CDR3 is 15 amino acids. V was cut by 5 bases and J by 7 bases, with 15 bases left in between. The CDR3 DNA is TGTGCCAGCAGCCCCGCCCGACTCAGAAATTCACCCCTCCACTTT. This encodes CASSPARLRNSPLHF.

V and J are TRBV7-2 and TRBJ2-1; 8 bases fit TRBD1. Germline V gene data show CDR1 as SGHTA and CDR2 as FQGNSA. This CDR3 contains 15 residues. The V and J ends lost 4 bases and 1 base, in that order; junction bases with no gene match: 3. The CDR3: CASSSGQGSYNEQFF. CDR3 bases: TGTGCCAGCAGCTCCGGACAGGGATCCTACAATGAGCAGTTCTTC.

The genes are TRBV20-1 and TRBJ2-7; 7 nucleotides match TRBD1. Trimming removed 3 bases from V and 5 bases from J; junction bases left unmatched: 10. The V gene's germline CDR1 is DFQATT and CDR2 SNEGSKA (reference sequence). This CDR3 is built from 14 residues. In DNA, the CDR3 is TGCAGTGCTAGTCGAAACGTAGGGGGCGACGAGCAGTACTTC. This sequence encodes CSASRNVGGDEQYF.

V gene TRBV29-1 combines with J gene TRBJ2-7; TRBD1 matches 8 bases. This CDR3 comprises 12 residues. CDR1 is SQVTM, CDR2 ANQGSEA, per germline. V was pared by 7 bases and J by 1 base, with 3 bases of the junction left unmatched. The CDR3 protein is CSAGGESYEQYF. The DNA for the CDR3 is TGCAGCGCAGGGGGCGAGTCCTACGAGCAGTACTTC.

The chain employs TRBV7-2 and TRBJ2-7; the D gene is possibly TRBD1 (5 bases). The CDR3 length is 15 residues. Trimming left V 5 bases short and J 0 bases short, with 14 bases between. From germline, CDR1 is SGHTA and CDR2 FQGNSA. The CDR3 here is CASSLDSTVSYEQYF. The CDR3 region has the DNA TGTGCCAGCAGCCTAGATTCGACAGTCTCCTACGAGCAGTACTTC.

V and J are TRBV9 and TRBJ2-5; the match to TRBD2 covers 12 bases. V gave up 1 base and J gave up 0 bases; unmatched junction bases: 10. Per germline, CDR1 SGDLS and CDR2 YYNGEE. There are 19 residues in the CDR3. In DNA, the CDR3 is TGTGCCAGCAGCGTAACTATCGGACTAGCGGGGCAGTACCAAGAGACCCAGTACTTC. Encoded protein: CASSVTIGLAGQYQETQYF. Variable domain in full (rest from reference TRBV9 and TRBJ2-5): DSGVTQTPKHLITATGQRVTLRCSPRSGDLSVYWYQQSLDQGLQFLIQYYNGEERAKGNILERFSAQQFPDLHSELNLSSLELGDSALYFCASSVTIGLAGQYQETQYFGPGTRLLVL.

The chain joins TRBV6-2 or TRBV6-3 to TRBJ1-1, with unresolved D. Germline V CDR1 and CDR2: MNHEY, SVGEGT. V gave up 0 bases and J gave up 4 bases, with 6 bases separating them. CDR3 length: 13 amino acids. This CDR3 is CASSYSTGTEAFF. The CDR3 DNA reads TGTGCCAGCAGTTACTCGACTGGCACTGAAGCTTTCTTT.

V usage is TRBV6-5 and J usage is TRBJ2-7, with a possible D match to TRBD2 (5 bases). Germline V CDR1 and CDR2: MNHEY, SVGAGI. The CDR3 totals 14 residues. The germline V and J ends were trimmed by 6 bases and 0 bases, with 12 bases remaining between them. CDR3 residues: CASSLVGSSYEQYF. In nucleotides, the CDR3 is TGTGCCAGCAGCCTTGTAGGGAGCTCCTACGAGCAGTACTTC.

This clone was recorded a few times. V is TRBV12-5 and J is TRBJ1-5; 10 bases are shared with TRBD1. Germline CDR1 is LGHNT and CDR2 is FRNRAP. J lost 1 base, V lost 2 bases, and 14 bases had no gene match. The CDR3 covers 20 residues. CDR3 sequence reads: CASGLSRTGTGELSNQPQHF. Written as DNA, the CDR3 is TGTGCTAGTGGTTTGTCGAGGACCGGGACAGGGGAATTGAGCAATCAGCCCCAGCATTTT.

The chain uses TRBV2 and TRBJ1-6, with 11 nucleotides matching TRBD1. From germline, CDR1 is SNHLY and CDR2 FYNNEI. J gave up 0 bases and V 6 bases, and 7 bases lay outside the gene matches. The CDR3 spans 18 residues. In DNA, the CDR3 is TGTGCCAGCAGCGCCGGGGACAGGGGGAGCTCCTATAATTCACCCCTCCACTTT. It translates to CASSAGDRGSSYNSPLHF. The variable domain in full, completed from reference TRBV2 and TRBJ1-6, reads EPEVTQTPSHQVTQMGQEVILRCVPISNHLYFYWYRQILGQKVEFLVSFYNNEISEKSEIFDDQFSVERPDGSNFTLKIRSTKLEDSAMYFCASSAGDRGSSYNSPLHFGNGTRLTVT.

This clone was seen more than once but under ten times. The chain has TRBV7-2 and TRBJ2-5, with TRBD2 identical over 14 bases. With V trimmed by 7 bases and J by 5 bases, 9 bases remained unmatched. The CDR3 runs to 16 residues. CDR1 and CDR2 from the germline V gene are SGHTA and FQGNSA. The CDR3 reads CASTHGLAGGEETQYF. For the CDR3, the DNA is TGTGCCAGCACCCACGGACTAGCGGGGGGAGAGGAGACCCAGTACTTC.

This sequence joins TRBV7-3 and TRBJ1-1, with 8 bases aligning to TRBD1. Germline assignment: CDR1 SGHTA and CDR2 FQGTGA. Trimming took 2 bases from V and 5 from J; bases not matched to a gene: 13. This CDR3 contains 17 residues. This CDR3 reads CASSLAPSGGGYTEAFF. The CDR3 nucleotides read TGTGCCAGCAGCTTAGCCCCCTCAGGGGGCGGGTATACTGAAGCTTTCTTT.

The rearrangement joins TRBV2 to TRBJ1-2, with D maybe TRBD1 (5 bases). Per the germline V gene, CDR1 is SNHLY and CDR2 is FYNNEI. V was pared by 6 bases and J by 6 bases, with 11 bases between. CDR3 length: 12 amino acids. CDR3 coding DNA: TGTGCCAGCAGGACGACAGTAAATGGCTACACCTTC. Translating gives CASRTTVNGYTF.

Points on this clone: Other nucleotide sequences in the sample specify the same CDR3. This chain uses TRBV19 with TRBJ1-5; 8 bases map to TRBD1. Per germline, CDR1 LNHDA and CDR2 SQIVND (reference sequence). Unmatched junction bases numbered 3, after V lost 6 bases and J lost 2 bases. The CDR3 spans 14 residues. The CDR3 loop reads CASRGQGGNQPQHF. In DNA form, the CDR3 reads TGTGCCAGTAGAGGACAGGGTGGCAATCAGCCCCAGCATTTT.

This clone was seen a single time. The V and J genes are TRBV25-1 and TRBJ1-1; 8 bases match TRBD1. Germline CDR1 MGHDK, CDR2 SYGVNS. V lost 1 base, J lost 1 base, and 11 bases stayed unmatched. CDR3 size: 18 residues. The CDR3 protein is CASSELLGAGTGNTEAFF. CDR3 in DNA: TGTGCCAGCAGTGAATTGCTCGGGGCAGGGACAGGGAACACTGAAGCTTTCTTT.

The CDR3 protein is CASSKKSDRGEGYTF. The CDR3 DNA follows: TGTGCCAGCAGTAAAAAGTCGGACAGGGGGGAAGGCTACACCTTC. The chain couples TRBV2 to TRBJ1-2, with 10 bases aligning to TRBD1. CDR1 SNHLY and CDR2 FYNNEI come from the germline V gene. This CDR3 spans 15 amino acids. V shed 5 bases and J 8 bases; nucleotides not matched to a gene: 11.

V gene TRBV27 combines with J gene TRBJ1-5, with 8 nucleotides matching TRBD1. Germline V lookup: CDR1 MNHEY, CDR2 SMNVEV (reference sequence). There are 14 residues in the CDR3. V dropped 2 bases and J dropped 4; count of bases not matched to a gene: 1. CDR3 sequence (DNA): TGTGCCAGCAGTTTAACAGGGGGGAATCAGCCCCAGCATTTT. Residues: CASSLTGGNQPQHF.

This clone was seen just once. J is TRBJ2-6 and V is TRBV18; 7 bases line up with TRBD1. Trimming took 4 bases from V and 0 from J; bases not matched to a gene: 3. Germline CDR1 KGHSH, CDR2 LQKENI. This CDR3 has 16 amino acids. The CDR3 DNA is TGTGCCAGCTCACGATCAGGGGGCTCTGGGGCCAACGTCCTGACTTTC. Translated: CASSRSGGSGANVLTF.

This clone was recorded once. The V and J genes are TRBV11-3 and TRBJ2-1; perhaps TRBD1 as D (5 bases). This CDR3 region has 13 residues. V lost 1 base to trimming and J lost 6 bases, with 7 bases between them. Germline CDR1 reads SGHNT; CDR2 reads YENEEA. CDR3 loop: CASSLGQTNEQFF. CDR3 DNA sequence: TGTGCCAGCAGCTTAGGACAGACCAATGAGCAGTTCTTC.

This chain connects TRBV27 to TRBJ2-1, with 8 bases fitting TRBD2. In germline, CDR1 is MNHEY, CDR2 SMNVEV (reference sequence). This CDR3 has 15 residues. V trimming: 3 bases; J trimming: 6 bases; junction bases outside the gene matches: 7. CDR3 in DNA: TGTGCCAGCAGTTTGGTGGGCGGGGGGCGCAATGAGCAGTTCTTC. Residues: CASSLVGGGRNEQFF.

This chain links TRBV18 with TRBJ2-7; 10 bases are shared with TRBD1. J lost 5 bases, V lost 0 bases, and 10 bases had no gene match. Germline loops: CDR1 KGHSH, CDR2 LQKENI. The CDR3 runs to 17 residues. CDR3 amino acids: CASSPPLGTGVSNEQYF. Written as DNA, the CDR3 is TGTGCCAGCTCACCACCGTTGGGGACAGGGGTGTCGAACGAGCAGTACTTC.

The chain combines TRBV5-6 with TRBJ2-1; 8 bases line up with TRBD1. The CDR3 sequence is 14 residues long. The germline V gene encodes CDR1 SGHDT and CDR2 YYEEEE. With 6 bases clipped from V and 2 bases from J, the junction kept 4 bases outside the gene matches. The CDR3 sequence: CASTRQGTYNEQFF. CDR3 nucleotide sequence: TGTGCCAGCACCCGACAGGGGACCTACAATGAGCAGTTCTTC.

The chain combines TRBV29-1 with TRBJ1-3, with 7 bases aligning to TRBD1. This CDR3 has 14 amino acids. After removal of 5 bases from V and 4 bases from J, the junction contained 8 bases not matched to a gene. Germline V gene data show CDR1 as SQVTM and CDR2 as ANQGSEA. DNA of the CDR3: TGCAGCGTTAGACGACAGGGAGGCGGAAACACCATATATTTT. Its translation: CSVRRQGGGNTIYF.

The chain employs TRBV10-3 and TRBJ2-7; D may be TRBD1 (6 bases). The germline V gene encodes CDR1 ENHRY and CDR2 SYGVKD. This CDR3 is 15 amino acids long. V lost 10 bases and J 1 base, leaving 20 bases between the germline ends. Here the CDR3 reads CATSLGDTSSYEQYF. The CDR3, as DNA: TGTGCCACCTCTCTGGGGGACACCAGTTCCTACGAGCAGTACTTC.